This T cell receptor beta chain is from a study of T cells after yellow fever vaccination. CDR3 length equals 15 residues. With 5 bases clipped from V and 6 bases from J, the junction kept 13 bases outside the gene matches. Germline lookup yields CDR1 MDHEN and CDR2 SYDVKM. In TCRdb, the 5' RACE reads were re-called with MiXCR into one record per CDR3 protein. The sample shows around 550,000 distinct CDR3 sequences, less than 20% of them seen only once. In its sample, this clonotype was seen a few times. The sequence derives from a man aged 30 to 39 who received the YFV17D yellow fever vaccine. The V call is TRBV28, the J call TRBJ2-7; 7 bases are a match to TRBD1. The material sequenced was PBMCs, taken 15 days after the yellow fever booster vaccination. CDR3 DNA sequence: TGTGCCAGCAGTCTCGCTAGTCATACAGGGGCCGAGCAGTACTTC. Residues: CASSLASHTGAEQYF.